This section outlines one T cell receptor beta chain sequence together with its context. Its antigen is unidentified. The table came from immunoSEQ multiplex PCR; TCRdb's copy has only in-frame clones and leaves some out. The table shows just under 95,000 clones, with approximately 91% occurring only once. This entry is derived from a study of T cell responses to AZD1222 COVID-19 vaccine. Findings and limits, study-wide: Per reports, nearly half of all spike-specific TCRs target regions that are unmutated in variants. Only 5 to 7 individuals given AZD1222 were seropositive at baseline.

Looked up from germline, CDR1 is SGHTA and CDR2 is FQGNSA. Trimming stripped 4 bases from V and 4 bases from J, with 17 bases between. The length of the CDR3 is 15 residues. The TCR was taken from an adult in good health. This chain connects TRBV7-2 to TRBJ2-7, with D perhaps TRBD1 or TRBD2 (5 bases each). The sample consisted of peripheral blood, taken on day 0 of AZD1222 vaccination. The CDR3 is CASSSTSAGSYEQYF. CDR3 in DNA: TGTGCCAGCAGCTCCACATCAGCAGGGAGTTACGAGCAGTACTTC.